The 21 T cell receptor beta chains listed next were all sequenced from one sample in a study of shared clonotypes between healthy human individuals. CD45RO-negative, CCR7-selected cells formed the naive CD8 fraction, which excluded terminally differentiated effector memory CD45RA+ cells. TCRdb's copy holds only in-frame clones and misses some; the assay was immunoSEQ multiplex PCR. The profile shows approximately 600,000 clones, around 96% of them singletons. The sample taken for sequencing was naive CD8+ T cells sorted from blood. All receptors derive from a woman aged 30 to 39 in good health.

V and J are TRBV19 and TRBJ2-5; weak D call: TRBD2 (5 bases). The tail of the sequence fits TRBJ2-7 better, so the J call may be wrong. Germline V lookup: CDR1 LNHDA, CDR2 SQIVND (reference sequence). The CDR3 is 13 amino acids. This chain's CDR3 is CASSGKGFYEQYF. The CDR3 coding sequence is TGTGCCAGTAGCGGGAAGGGTTTCTACGAGCAGTACTTC.

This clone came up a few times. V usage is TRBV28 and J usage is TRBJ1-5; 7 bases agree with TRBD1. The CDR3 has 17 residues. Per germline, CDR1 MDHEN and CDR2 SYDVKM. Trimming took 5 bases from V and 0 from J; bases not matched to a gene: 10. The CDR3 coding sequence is TGTGCCAGCAGTCCCATGGGACAGTTCTATAGCAATCAGCCCCAGCATTTT. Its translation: CASSPMGQFYSNQPQHF.

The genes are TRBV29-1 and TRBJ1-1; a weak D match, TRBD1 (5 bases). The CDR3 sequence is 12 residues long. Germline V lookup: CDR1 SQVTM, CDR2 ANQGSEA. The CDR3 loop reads CSGISGGTEAFF. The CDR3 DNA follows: TGCAGTGGTATATCCGGGGGCACTGAAGCTTTCTTT.

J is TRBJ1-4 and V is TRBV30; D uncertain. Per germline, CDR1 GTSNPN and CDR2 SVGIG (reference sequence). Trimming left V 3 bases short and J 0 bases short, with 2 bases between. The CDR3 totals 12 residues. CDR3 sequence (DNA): TGTGCCTGGAGCCCAACTAATGAAAAACTGTTTTTT. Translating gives CAWSPTNEKLFF.

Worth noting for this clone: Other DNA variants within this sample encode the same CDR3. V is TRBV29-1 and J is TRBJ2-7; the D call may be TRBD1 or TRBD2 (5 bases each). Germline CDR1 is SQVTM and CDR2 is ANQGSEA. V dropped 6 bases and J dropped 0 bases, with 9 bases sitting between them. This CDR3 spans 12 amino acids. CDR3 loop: CSVRDGSYEQYF. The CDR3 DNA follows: TGCAGCGTCCGGGACGGCTCCTACGAGCAGTACTTC.

CDR3 protein: CSAFLDRTSGMRDTQYF. The DNA of the CDR3 is TGCAGCGCGTTCCTGGATAGGACTAGCGGGATGAGAGATACGCAGTATTTT. This chain joins TRBV29-1 and TRBJ2-3, with 12 positions matching TRBD2. This CDR3 is 17 amino acids long. Losses at the gene ends were 7 bases for V and 5 bases for J; bases not matched to a gene: 16. In germline, CDR1 is SQVTM, CDR2 ANQGSEA.

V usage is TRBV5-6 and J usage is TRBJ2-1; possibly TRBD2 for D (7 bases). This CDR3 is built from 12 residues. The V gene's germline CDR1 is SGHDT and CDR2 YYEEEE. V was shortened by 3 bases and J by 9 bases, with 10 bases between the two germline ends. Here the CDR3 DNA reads TGTGCCAGCAGCTCGGGGGGCACTGAGCAGTTCTTC. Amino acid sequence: CASSSGGTEQFF.

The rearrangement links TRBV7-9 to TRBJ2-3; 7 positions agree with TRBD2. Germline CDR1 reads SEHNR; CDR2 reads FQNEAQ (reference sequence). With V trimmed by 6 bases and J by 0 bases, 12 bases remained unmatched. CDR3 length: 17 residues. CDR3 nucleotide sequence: TGTGCCAGCAGTTATCCGGGGGACTACAGTAGCACAGATACGCAGTATTTT. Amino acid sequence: CASSYPGDYSSTDTQYF. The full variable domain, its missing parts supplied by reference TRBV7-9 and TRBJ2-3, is DTGVSQNPRHKITKRGQNVTFRCDPISEHNRLYWYRQTLGQGPEFLTYFQNEAQLEKSRLLSDRFSAERPKGSFSTLEIQRTEQGDSAMYLCASSYPGDYSSTDTQYFGPGTRLTVL.

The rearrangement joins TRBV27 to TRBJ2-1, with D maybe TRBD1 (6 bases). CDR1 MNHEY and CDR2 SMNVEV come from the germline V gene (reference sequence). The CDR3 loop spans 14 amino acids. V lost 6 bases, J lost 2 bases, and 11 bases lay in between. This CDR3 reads CASSTGMAYNEQFF. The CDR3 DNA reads TGTGCCAGCAGCACAGGGATGGCCTACAATGAGCAGTTCTTC.

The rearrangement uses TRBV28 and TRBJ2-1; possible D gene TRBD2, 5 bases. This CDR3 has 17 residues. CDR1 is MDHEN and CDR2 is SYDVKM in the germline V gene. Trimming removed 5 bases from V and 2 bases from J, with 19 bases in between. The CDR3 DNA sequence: TGTGCCAGCAGTCCCCACCCGCAGGAGGAAGCCTACAATGAGCAGTTCTTC. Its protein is CASSPHPQEEAYNEQFF.

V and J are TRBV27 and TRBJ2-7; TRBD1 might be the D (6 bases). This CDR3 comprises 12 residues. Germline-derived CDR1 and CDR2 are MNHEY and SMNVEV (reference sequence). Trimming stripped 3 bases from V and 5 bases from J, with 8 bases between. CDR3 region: CASSFAGDEQYF. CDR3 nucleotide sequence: TGTGCCAGCAGTTTCGCAGGGGACGAGCAGTACTTC.

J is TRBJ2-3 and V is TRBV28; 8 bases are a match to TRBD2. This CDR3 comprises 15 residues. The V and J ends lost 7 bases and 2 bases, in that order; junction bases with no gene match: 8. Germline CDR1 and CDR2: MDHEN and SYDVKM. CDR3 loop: CASIKTGGPTDTQYF. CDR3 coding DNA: TGTGCCAGCATCAAAACGGGAGGGCCCACAGATACGCAGTATTTT. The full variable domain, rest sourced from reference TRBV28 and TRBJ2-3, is DVKVTQSSRYLVKRTGEKVFLECVQDMDHENMFWYRQDPGLGLRLIYFSYDVKMKEKGDIPEGYSVSREKKERFSLILESASTNQTSMYLCASIKTGGPTDTQYFGPGTRLTVL.

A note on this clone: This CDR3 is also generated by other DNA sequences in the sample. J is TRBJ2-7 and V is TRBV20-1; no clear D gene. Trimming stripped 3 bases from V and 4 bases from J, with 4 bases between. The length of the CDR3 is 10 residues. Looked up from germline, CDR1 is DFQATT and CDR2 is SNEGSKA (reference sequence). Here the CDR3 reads CSASPYEQYF. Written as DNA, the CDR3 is TGCAGTGCTAGCCCTTACGAGCAGTACTTC.

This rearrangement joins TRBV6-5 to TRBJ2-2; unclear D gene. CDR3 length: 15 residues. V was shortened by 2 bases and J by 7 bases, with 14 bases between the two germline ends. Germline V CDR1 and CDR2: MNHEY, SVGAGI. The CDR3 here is CASSYGSNGNGELFF. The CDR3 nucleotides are TGTGCCAGCAGTTACGGATCGAATGGTAACGGGGAGCTGTTTTTT.

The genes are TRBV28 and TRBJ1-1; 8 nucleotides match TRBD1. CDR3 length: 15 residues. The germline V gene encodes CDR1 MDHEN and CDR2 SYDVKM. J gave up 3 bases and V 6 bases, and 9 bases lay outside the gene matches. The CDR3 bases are TGTGCCAGCAGCTCGAGGGACAGGTATTACACTGAAGCTTTCTTT. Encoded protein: CASSSRDRYYTEAFF.

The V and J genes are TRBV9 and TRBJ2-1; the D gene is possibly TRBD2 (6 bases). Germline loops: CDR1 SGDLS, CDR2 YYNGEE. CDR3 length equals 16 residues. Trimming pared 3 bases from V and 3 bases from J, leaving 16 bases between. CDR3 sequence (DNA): TGTGCCAGCAGCGCGGCTGGGACTCAAAACTACAATGAGCAGTTCTTC. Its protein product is CASSAAGTQNYNEQFF.

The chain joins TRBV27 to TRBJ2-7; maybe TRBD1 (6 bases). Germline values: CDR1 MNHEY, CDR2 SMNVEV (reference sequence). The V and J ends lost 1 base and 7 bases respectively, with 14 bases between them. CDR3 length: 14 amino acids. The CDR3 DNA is TGTGCCAGCAGTTTATTCGGATCGCAGGGGGAGCAGTACTTC. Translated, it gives CASSLFGSQGEQYF.

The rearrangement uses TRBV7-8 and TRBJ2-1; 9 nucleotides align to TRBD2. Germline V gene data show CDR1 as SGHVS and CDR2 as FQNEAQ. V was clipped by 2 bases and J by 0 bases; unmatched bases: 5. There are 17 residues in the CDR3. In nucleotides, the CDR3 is TGTGCCAGCAGCTTACGTAAGCGGGAGGCCTCCTACAATGAGCAGTTCTTC. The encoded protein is CASSLRKREASYNEQFF.

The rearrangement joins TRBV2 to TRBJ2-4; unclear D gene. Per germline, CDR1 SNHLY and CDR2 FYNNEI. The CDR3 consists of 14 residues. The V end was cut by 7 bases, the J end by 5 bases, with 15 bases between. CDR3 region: CASTHRAVQNIQYF. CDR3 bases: TGTGCCAGCACCCACCGGGCTGTCCAAAACATTCAGTACTTC.

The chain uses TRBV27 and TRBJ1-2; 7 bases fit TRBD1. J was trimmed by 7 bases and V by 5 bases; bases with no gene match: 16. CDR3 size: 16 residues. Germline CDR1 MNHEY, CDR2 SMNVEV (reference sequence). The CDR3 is CASSPTATGRITGYTF. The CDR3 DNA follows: TGTGCCAGCAGTCCAACGGCGACAGGGAGGATAACTGGCTACACCTTC.

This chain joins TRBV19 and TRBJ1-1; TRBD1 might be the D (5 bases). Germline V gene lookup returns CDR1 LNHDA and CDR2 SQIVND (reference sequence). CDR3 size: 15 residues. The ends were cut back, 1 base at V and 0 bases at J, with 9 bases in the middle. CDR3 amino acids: CASSIVQGLNTEAFF. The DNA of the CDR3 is TGTGCCAGTAGTATAGTTCAGGGCCTGAACACTGAAGCTTTCTTT.